This is a list of T cell receptor beta chains from one sample in a study of blood T cell repertoires in COVID-19. Only in-frame clones appear in the TCRdb table, and some are missing; sequencing was by immunoSEQ multiplex PCR. The sample gives nearly 80,000 clones, 80% of which show up once; approximately 5.8% is in the top ten. What was sequenced was peripheral blood. The source of these receptors is a man between 60 and 75 years old with active or convalescent COVID-19. Each CDR3 is given with its conserved first and last residue. The order of the fields is CDR3 length, J gene, V gene, CDR3 protein.

length: 15
J: TRBJ2-2
V: TRBV4-3
CDR3: CASSQERGVAGELFF

length: 14
J: TRBJ1-2
V: TRBV19
CDR3: CASRSRGLGYGYTF

length: 16
J: TRBJ2-2
V: TRBV7-8
CDR3: CASSLGVLTNTGELFF

length: 12
J: TRBJ1-2
V: TRBV12-3/TRBV12-4
CDR3: CASSLSDRAYTF

length: 15
J: TRBJ2-7
V: TRBV6-2/TRBV6-3
CDR3: CASSYSAANSYEQYF

length: 11
J: TRBJ2-5
V: TRBV12-3/TRBV12-4
CDR3: CASSFGETQYF

length: 15
J: TRBJ2-5
V: TRBV5-4
CDR3: CASSFGSGGQETQYF

length: 15
J: TRBJ1-5
V: TRBV27
CDR3: CASSPGQGFNQPQHF

length: 15
J: TRBJ2-5
V: TRBV19
CDR3: CASRPRTGGPETQYF

length: 13
J: TRBJ2-2
V: TRBV29-1
CDR3: CSVEQAWTGELFF

length: 14
J: TRBJ2-7
V: TRBV4-1
CDR3: CASSAPGLTYEQYF

length: 15
J: TRBJ2-1
V: TRBV19
CDR3: CASSIDPGQYNEQFF

length: 16
J: TRBJ1-2
V: TRBV4-3
CDR3: CASSQEWTGGLYGYTF

length: 16
J: TRBJ2-2
V: TRBV24-1
CDR3: CATSDQGLGVSGGLFF

length: 18
J: TRBJ2-2
V: TRBV3-1/TRBV3-2
CDR3: CASSPRGSGGAGTGELFF

length: 17
J: TRBJ1-4
V: TRBV9
CDR3: CASSVTSGQGSNEKLFF

length: 14
J: TRBJ2-3
V: TRBV11-3
CDR3: CASSRGLAADTQYF

length: 14
J: TRBJ2-3
V: TRBV7-3
CDR3: CASSRDRATDTQYF

length: 14
J: TRBJ2-7
V: TRBV7-2
CDR3: CASSFTGVTYEQYF

length: 14
J: TRBJ1-2
V: TRBV4-3
CDR3: CASSRSDRPTGYTF

length: 13
J: TRBJ1-5
V: TRBV7-6
CDR3: CASSLNEGQPQHF

length: 12
J: TRBJ2-1
V: TRBV2
CDR3: CASRQTPNEQFF

length: 16
J: TRBJ1-3
V: TRBV7-9
CDR3: CASSLSYRGSGNTIYF

length: 12
J: TRBJ1-1
V: TRBV30
CDR3: CAWSVQTGEAFF

length: 15
J: TRBJ2-3
V: TRBV4-2
CDR3: CASSKDRDIKDTQYF

length: 16
J: TRBJ1-3
V: TRBV4-3
CDR3: CASSQDHGGAGNTIYF

length: 19
J: TRBJ1-5
V: TRBV6-2/TRBV6-3
CDR3: CASSYSLSRGGWNNQPQHF

length: 14
J: TRBJ2-1
V: TRBV27
CDR3: CASRLAGGVHEQFF

length: 15
J: TRBJ2-7
V: TRBV5-6
CDR3: CASSWGTGGLDEQYF

length: 14
J: TRBJ2-2
V: TRBV10-3
CDR3: CATEQGTNTGELFF

length: 15
J: TRBJ2-1
V: TRBV6-5
CDR3: CASSSSGGSYNEQFF

length: 17
J: TRBJ2-1
V: TRBV24-1
CDR3: CATSDPRGGIEGNEQFF

length: 15
J: TRBJ2-5
V: TRBV7-9
CDR3: CASSRDRGPEETQYF

length: 15
J: TRBJ1-4
V: TRBV4-3
CDR3: CASSQDNRGGEKLFF

length: 14
J: TRBJ1-1
V: TRBV6-5
CDR3: CASSSPTRNTEAFF

length: 13
J: TRBJ1-3
V: TRBV27
CDR3: CASRDSSGNTIYF

length: 15
J: TRBJ1-1
V: TRBV6-1
CDR3: CASSEVPGIRTEAFF

length: 15
J: TRBJ1-1
V: TRBV6-5
CDR3: CASSYSRQGGTEAFF

length: 14
J: TRBJ1-5
V: TRBV7-9
CDR3: CASSLGTGYQPQHF

length: 15
J: TRBJ1-2
V: TRBV10-3
CDR3: CAISDLGTGVYGYTF

length: 15
J: TRBJ2-3
V: TRBV7-2
CDR3: CASSSGLRSTDTQYF

length: 15
J: TRBJ2-2
V: TRBV4-3
CDR3: CASRGLGTDTGELFF

length: 13
J: TRBJ2-4
V: TRBV27
CDR3: CASSLNTDSKQYF

length: 15
J: TRBJ2-3
V: TRBV5-1
CDR3: CASSLPSGTTDTQYF

length: 17
J: TRBJ2-2
V: TRBV4-3
CDR3: CASSQDLAGRNTGELFF

length: 16
J: TRBJ2-3
V: TRBV5-4
CDR3: CASSIRDRGWTDTQYF

length: 14
J: TRBJ2-2
V: TRBV6-5
CDR3: CASRRDSNTGELFF

length: 18
J: TRBJ2-1
V: TRBV19
CDR3: CASSAPTGTQRGYNEQFF

length: 15
J: TRBJ2-1
V: TRBV5-1
CDR3: CASSRTSGYYNEQFF

length: 15
J: TRBJ1-2
V: TRBV6-5
CDR3: CASRTTPSSTYGYTF

length: 15
J: TRBJ1-4
V: TRBV2
CDR3: CASSLGGGENEKLFF

length: 15
J: TRBJ1-1
V: TRBV25-1
CDR3: CASSLWGQTNTEAFF

length: 14
J: TRBJ1-6
V: TRBV5-8
CDR3: CASSFGGPNSPLHF

length: 16
J: TRBJ1-1
V: TRBV19
CDR3: CASSIEGRGANTEAFF

length: 14
J: TRBJ2-2
V: TRBV9
CDR3: CASSVRQKTGELFF

length: 15
J: TRBJ2-1
V: TRBV6-6
CDR3: CASSYGRLADNEQFF

length: 13
J: TRBJ1-4
V: TRBV9
CDR3: CASSVSFQEKLFF

length: 18
J: TRBJ2-7
V: TRBV2
CDR3: CASSEALLVQLRNYEQYF

length: 15
J: TRBJ1-5
V: TRBV7-9
CDR3: CASSLSRLGNQPQHF